The entry below gives a single T cell receptor (beta chain) sequence along with its context. What it binds is not known. The data derive from a study of shared clonotypes between healthy human individuals. Germline V gene lookup returns CDR1 SEHNR and CDR2 FQNEAQ (reference sequence). The junction had 8 bases not matched to a gene; V was cut back by 5 bases and J by 5 bases. The CDR3 is 15 residues long. Notes on the study in general: Among donors, clonotype sharing was expected to be affected by sequencing depth. Only blood samples were collected, and tissue repertoires likely differ.

Clones were sequenced by immunoSEQ multiplex PCR, and TCRdb holds only the in-frame ones, with some missing. Altogether about 520,000 clones are present, roughly 80% being singletons, with the ten largest covering roughly 12%. J is TRBJ2-1 and V is TRBV7-9, with TRBD2 matching 8 bases. This TCR came from a woman aged 40 to 50 in good health. Some clones in this sample may be carry-over from other donors' samples. What was sequenced was PBMCs. CDR3 sequence (DNA): TGTGCCAGCAGCCGTACGGGACTAGGTGACAATGAGCAGTTCTTC. It specifies CASSRTGLGDNEQFF.